Below are 22 T cell receptor beta chains sequenced from a single sample in a study of blood T cell repertoires in COVID-19. This table comes from immunoSEQ multiplex PCR, and its TCRdb copy is limited to in-frame clones, with some not included. The sample has some 240,000 clones; around nine tenths are singletons. The specimen was PBMCs or T cells enriched from blood (not recorded which). Source of these receptors: a woman in her 40s who had been exposed to COVID-19.

The rearrangement links TRBV30 to TRBJ2-2, with TRBD2 as a possible D gene (6 bases). V dropped 0 bases and J dropped 6 bases, with 8 bases sitting between them. CDR3 size: 13 residues. The germline CDR1 and CDR2 sequences are GTSNPN and SVGIG (reference sequence). CDR3 amino acids: CAWSVGGAGELFF. Written as DNA, the CDR3 is TGTGCCTGGAGTGTTGGAGGGGCCGGGGAGCTGTTTTTT.

The chain carries TRBV6-2 or TRBV6-3 and TRBJ1-1; D remains unclear. V was clipped by 0 bases and J by 0 bases, with 8 bases between them. Germline CDR1 MNHEY, CDR2 SVGEGT. There are 15 residues in the CDR3. The CDR3 reads CASSYSGLVNTEAFF. The CDR3 DNA follows: TGTGCCAGCAGTTACTCCGGACTGGTGAACACTGAAGCTTTCTTT.

The genes are TRBV5-6 and TRBJ1-3; 7 positions match TRBD1. The CDR3 extends over 16 amino acids. J lost 2 bases, V lost 3 bases, and 8 bases had no gene match. CDR1 is SGHDT and CDR2 is YYEEEE in the germline V gene. CDR3: CASSSIRQGPGNTIYF. The CDR3, as DNA: TGTGCCAGCAGCTCAATAAGACAGGGACCTGGAAACACCATATATTTT. Supplemented by reference TRBV5-6 and TRBJ1-3, the full variable domain reads DAGVTQSPTHLIKTRGQQVTLRCSPKSGHDTVSWYQQALGQGPQFIFQYYEEEERQRGNFPDRFSGHQFPNYSSELNVNALLLGDSALYLCASSSIRQGPGNTIYFGEGSWLTVV.

J is TRBJ1-1 and V is TRBV5-6; D not resolved. This CDR3 has 12 residues. Germline V gene data show CDR1 as SGHDT and CDR2 as YYEEEE. Trimming pared 2 bases from V and 4 bases from J, leaving 6 bases between. The CDR3 DNA reads TGTGCCAGCAGCTTCAGTGGCACTGAAGCTTTCTTT. This sequence encodes CASSFSGTEAFF.

This chain uses TRBV9 with TRBJ1-2; D is perhaps TRBD1 (6 bases). The CDR3 totals 15 residues. Trimming shortened V by 5 bases and J by 3 bases, and 17 bases separated the two germline ends. Germline loops: CDR1 SGDLS, CDR2 YYNGEE. CDR3 coding DNA: TGTGCCAGCAGTTCCGGGACACCATCCTACTATGGCTACACCTTC. It translates to CASSSGTPSYYGYTF.

The DNA of the CDR3 is TGTGCCAGCAGCCGCACCGCGGGGGATGAGCAGTTCTTC. Its translation: CASSRTAGDEQFF. The genes are TRBV7-2 and TRBJ2-1; TRBD2 aligns across 7 bases. The germline gives CDR1 SGHTA, CDR2 FQGNSA. V gave up 5 bases and J gave up 8 bases; unmatched junction bases: 6. This CDR3 comprises 13 residues.

The chain links TRBV18 to TRBJ2-7, with TRBD1 identical over 8 bases. CDR1 and CDR2 from the germline V gene are KGHSH and LQKENI. The CDR3 contains 16 residues. V dropped 2 bases and J dropped 0; count of bases not matched to a gene: 6. The CDR3 sequence is CASSPSDRGPSYEQYF. CDR3 nucleotides: TGTGCCAGCTCACCATCAGACAGGGGCCCCTCCTACGAGCAGTACTTC.

The genes are TRBV11-3 and TRBJ2-2; TRBD2 is a possible D gene (5 bases). The CDR3 totals 14 residues. Germline V lookup: CDR1 SGHNT, CDR2 YENEEA. Trimming pared 6 bases from V and 4 bases from J, leaving 12 bases between. CDR3 coding DNA: TGTGCCAGCAGTGAGATTAGCGCCACCGGGGAGCTGTTTTTT. Translating gives CASSEISATGELFF.

The chain couples TRBV4-2 to TRBJ2-1; the match to TRBD1 covers 9 bases. Germline CDR1 LGHNA, CDR2 YNFKEQ. This CDR3 region has 16 residues. V was clipped by 1 base and J by 4 bases; unmatched bases: 5. CDR3 region: CASSQVLQGAYNEQFF. CDR3 nucleotides: TGTGCCAGCAGCCAAGTCTTACAGGGGGCTTACAATGAGCAGTTCTTC.

The chain carries TRBV24-1 and TRBJ2-1, with 8 positions matching TRBD2. Germline loops: CDR1 KGHDR, CDR2 SFDVKD. V was clipped by 4 bases and J by 8 bases; unmatched bases: 6. CDR3 length equals 14 residues. As DNA, the CDR3 is TGTGCCACCAGTGAGCCGGGACTAGTCGATGAGCAGTTCTTC. This codes for CATSEPGLVDEQFF.

The rearrangement links TRBV14 to TRBJ1-2, with D perhaps TRBD1 (6 bases). CDR1 and CDR2 (germline): SGHDN, FVKESK. V dropped 4 bases and J dropped 4 bases, with 13 bases sitting between them. This CDR3 region has 14 residues. The CDR3 is CASSPFPGVYGYTF. The CDR3 DNA reads as TGTGCCAGCAGCCCTTTTCCAGGGGTCTATGGCTACACCTTC.

This chain links TRBV27 with TRBJ2-1; tentatively, D is TRBD2 (6 bases). The V gene's germline CDR1 is MNHEY and CDR2 SMNVEV (reference sequence). V was trimmed by 6 bases and J by 9 bases, leaving 18 bases between them. This CDR3 contains 14 residues. The CDR3 protein is CASRIGLALGEQFF. As DNA, the CDR3 is TGTGCCAGCAGGATTGGGCTAGCGCTTGGTGAGCAGTTCTTC.

The chain employs TRBV2 and TRBJ2-1, with 7 bases lining up with TRBD1. V was pared by 5 bases and J by 5 bases, with 6 bases of the junction left unmatched. Germline CDR1 reads SNHLY; CDR2 reads FYNNEI. The CDR3 is 14 residues long. This chain's CDR3 is CASSNRGMDNEQFF. The CDR3 DNA follows: TGTGCCAGCAGTAACAGGGGAATGGACAATGAGCAGTTCTTC.

The rearrangement joins TRBV23-1 to TRBJ1-2, with D maybe TRBD1 (5 bases). TRBV23-1 is labeled an ORF, and its function is uncertain. The CDR3 sequence is 15 residues long. Trimming left V 4 bases short and J 4 bases short, with 16 bases between. CDR3 bases: TGCGCCAGCAGTCCTATCCAGCCCCAGGGCTATGGCTACACCTTC. Encoded protein: CASSPIQPQGYGYTF.

To note about this clone: One end of the junction fails to match germline, which may point to a read error. V and J are TRBV4-3 and TRBJ1-1, with 9 bases identical to TRBD1. Germline V gene sequence: CDR1 LGHNA, CDR2 YSLEER. CDR3 length: 13 amino acids. Here the CDR3 reads CASSQVEGRGQGF. The CDR3 coding sequence is TGCGCCAGCAGCCAAGTCGAAGGGCGGGGACAGGGTTTT.

The genes are TRBV7-9 and TRBJ1-2; a possible D gene is TRBD1 (6 bases). V lost 4 bases and J 7 bases, leaving 10 bases between the germline ends. CDR1 and CDR2 from the germline V gene are SEHNR and FQNEAQ (reference sequence). The CDR3 loop spans 12 amino acids. The CDR3 coding sequence is TGTGCCAGCAGCTCTACAGGGTCTGGCTACACCTTC. Its protein is CASSSTGSGYTF. The full variable domain, rest sourced from reference TRBV7-9 and TRBJ1-2, is DTGVSQNPRHKITKRGQNVTFRCDPISEHNRLYWYRQTLGQGPEFLTYFQNEAQLEKSRLLSDRFSAERPKGSFSTLEIQRTEQGDSAMYLCASSSTGSGYTFGSGTRLTVV.

The chain joins TRBV7-2 to TRBJ2-1; 9 bases are a match to TRBD1. The junction had 7 bases not matched to a gene; V was cut back by 8 bases and J by 5 bases. Germline CDR1 SGHTA, CDR2 FQGNSA. The CDR3 runs to 14 residues. DNA of the CDR3: TGTGCCAGCGGCGGGACAGGGAATAACAATGAGCAGTTCTTC. Residues: CASGGTGNNNEQFF. The whole variable domain, remainder taken from reference TRBV7-2 and TRBJ2-1, is GAGVSQSPSNKVTEKGKDVELRCDPISGHTALYWYRQSLGQGLEFLIYFQGNSAPDKSGLPSDRFSAERTGGSVSTLTIQRTQQEDSAVYLCASGGTGNNNEQFFGPGTRLTVL.

The chain couples TRBV5-4 to TRBJ2-5; D perhaps matches TRBD1 (5 bases). From germline, CDR1 is SGHNT and CDR2 YYREEE (reference sequence). The length of the CDR3 is 14 residues. V was shortened by 4 bases and J by 4 bases, with 14 bases between the two germline ends. In DNA form, the CDR3 reads TGTGCCAGCAGCGCTTGGGGCCGAGGAGAGACCCAGTACTTC. Translating it yields CASSAWGRGETQYF.

The chain joins TRBV3-1 (or the pseudogene TRBV3-2) to TRBJ2-7, with TRBD2 identical over 7 bases. V was pared by 1 base and J by 3 bases, with 9 bases of the junction left unmatched. The CDR3 is 16 residues long. CDR1 LGHDT and CDR2 YNNKEL come from the germline V gene (reference sequence). CDR3 DNA sequence: TGTGCCAGCAGCCAAGGGTACGGGACTACCGACTACGAGCAGTACGTC. It specifies CASSQGYGTTDYEQYV.

This chain uses TRBV28 with TRBJ2-5; 7 bases agree with TRBD1. Germline trimming cut 2 bases from V and 5 bases from J; bases unmatched to any gene: 2. The CDR3 totals 13 residues. In germline, CDR1 is MDHEN, CDR2 SYDVKM. The CDR3 here is CASSLQGVETQYF. In nucleotides, the CDR3 is TGTGCCAGCAGTTTACAGGGGGTGGAGACCCAGTACTTC.

V usage is TRBV28 and J usage is TRBJ2-3; TRBD2 matches at 9 bases. The CDR3 runs 16 residues. CDR1 and CDR2 (germline): MDHEN, SYDVKM. Trimming at V came to 2 bases and at J to 7 bases, leaving 10 bases not matched to a gene. The CDR3 nucleotides read TGTGCCAGCAGTTTAACGCCTAGCGGGGTATTACATACGCAGTATTTT. This sequence encodes CASSLTPSGVLHTQYF. Supplemented by reference TRBV28 and TRBJ2-3, the full variable domain reads DVKVTQSSRYLVKRTGEKVFLECVQDMDHENMFWYRQDPGLGLRLIYFSYDVKMKEKGDIPEGYSVSREKKERFSLILESASTNQTSMYLCASSLTPSGVLHTQYFGPGTRLTVL.

The genes are TRBV28 and TRBJ1-2, with a possible D match to TRBD1 (5 bases). Trimming removed 9 bases from V and 1 base from J, with 18 bases in between. The CDR3 spans 15 residues. Germline V lookup: CDR1 MDHEN, CDR2 SYDVKM. CDR3 amino acids: CASQGSGVFNYGYTF. CDR3 DNA: TGTGCCAGTCAAGGGTCGGGGGTTTTTAACTATGGCTACACCTTC.